Presented here are 16 T cell receptor beta chains from one specimen sequenced in a study of CD8 T cells in Susac syndrome. RNA was extracted with the RNeasy kit, and a quantity of about 0.45 to 1 ug was reverse transcribed using random hexamers. TCRdb re-analysed the immunoSEQ multiplex PCR reads in MiXCR, keeping a single row per CDR3 protein. The sample yields about 250,000 distinct CDR3 sequences, roughly 95% seen once. Sequences were obtained from CD4+ T cells from PBMCs. The receptors originated from a human donor with multiple sclerosis.

This clonotype showed up just a few times. The chain combines TRBV11-2 with TRBJ1-2; D might be TRBD1 (6 bases). Per the germline V gene, CDR1 is SGHAT and CDR2 is FQNNGV. The CDR3 covers 14 residues. Trimming left V 3 bases short and J 4 bases short, with 12 bases between. CDR3 coding DNA: TGTGCCAGCAGCTTTAACAGGGATAGCTATGGCTACACCTTC. Translated: CASSFNRDSYGYTF. The full variable domain, its missing parts supplied by reference TRBV11-2 and TRBJ1-2, is EAGVAQSPRYKIIEKRQSVAFWCNPISGHATLYWYQQILGQGPKLLIQFQNNGVVDDSQLPKDRFSAERLKGVDSTLKIQPAKLEDSAVYLCASSFNRDSYGYTFGSGTRLTVV.

The gene calls are TRBV12-3 or TRBV12-4 and TRBJ1-1; 8 bases match TRBD1. The ends lost 6 bases at V and 5 bases at J; junction bases unmatched: 11. The CDR3 consists of 15 residues. CDR3 DNA sequence: TGTGCCAGCAGGTCGGCACAGGGGGTAGGAACTGAAGCTTTCTTT. Translation gives CASRSAQGVGTEAFF.

This chain joins TRBV12-3 or TRBV12-4 and TRBJ1-4; no firm D call. Trimming left V 2 bases short and J 8 bases short, with 12 bases between. This CDR3 has 14 residues. The CDR3 protein is CASSLLPRGEKLFF. In DNA form, the CDR3 reads TGTGCCAGCAGTTTACTTCCGCGAGGAGAAAAACTGTTTTTT.

This clonotype was seen just once. V usage is TRBV5-1 and J usage is TRBJ1-2; D is unclear. This CDR3 region has 12 residues. V lost 4 bases, J lost 8 bases, and 12 bases lay in between. Per the germline V gene, CDR1 is SGHRS and CDR2 is YFSETQ. As DNA, the CDR3 is TGCGCCAGCAGCCCCGGGGAAGAGGGCTACACCTTC. Protein product: CASSPGEEGYTF.

CDR3 amino acids: CASSLDEGQGSTDTQYF. CDR3 DNA: TGTGCCAGCAGCTTAGACGAGGGACAGGGAAGCACAGATACGCAGTATTTT. This rearrangement joins TRBV7-8 to TRBJ2-3, with 9 bases matching TRBD1. The germline CDR1 and CDR2 sequences are SGHVS and FQNEAQ. The CDR3 extends over 17 amino acids. With V trimmed by 1 base and J by 0 bases, 5 bases remained unmatched.

V is TRBV6-2 or TRBV6-3 and J is TRBJ2-7; TRBD1 agrees at 9 bases. V lost 6 bases to trimming and J lost 6 bases; unmatched junction nucleotides: 9. CDR3 length: 14 residues. Germline CDR1 MNHEY, CDR2 SVGEGT. The CDR3 bases are TGTGCCAGCAGCCACGGGACAGGGATGAGCGAGCAGTACTTC. Translating gives CASSHGTGMSEQYF.

This sequence joins TRBV4-1 and TRBJ2-4, with D tentatively TRBD1 or TRBD2 (5 bases each). The CDR3 is made up of 15 amino acids. The ends were cut back, 4 bases at V and 12 bases at J, with 22 bases in the middle. Per the germline V gene, CDR1 is MGHRA and CDR2 is YSYEKL. The CDR3 sequence: CASSPLGAGKNPQYF. The CDR3 nucleotides are TGCGCCAGCAGCCCCCTCGGGGCTGGCAAAAACCCTCAGTACTTC.

The J gene is TRBJ2-7, the V gene TRBV7-8, with D hard to call. There are 14 residues in the CDR3. Germline lookup yields CDR1 SGHVS and CDR2 FQNEAQ. V was trimmed by 1 base and J by 5 bases, leaving 12 bases between them. CDR3: CASSLGETLHEQYV. CDR3 nucleotide sequence: TGTGCCAGCAGCTTAGGGGAAACCCTGCACGAGCAGTACGTC.

The rearrangement uses TRBV2 and TRBJ1-5; D remains ambiguous. The CDR3 extends over 14 amino acids. The germline gives CDR1 SNHLY, CDR2 FYNNEI. Trimming pared 6 bases from V and 1 base from J, leaving 10 bases between. CDR3 region: CASRGGLSNQPQHF. CDR3 bases: TGTGCCAGCAGGGGCGGACTCAGCAATCAGCCCCAGCATTTT.

The J gene is TRBJ2-6, the V gene TRBV12-3 or TRBV12-4; D gene uncertain. This CDR3 spans 15 amino acids. V lost 7 bases and J 0 bases, leaving 10 bases between the germline ends. CDR3 sequence: CASTLRGSGANVLTF. In nucleotides, the CDR3 is TGTGCCAGCACACTGCGAGGCTCTGGGGCCAACGTCCTGACTTTC.

Note on this clonotype: One junction end does not reproduce the germline sequence, and a read error may be involved. The rearrangement links TRBV15 to TRBJ1-3; 9 bases map to TRBD1. The CDR3 is 17 residues long. CDR1 and CDR2 (germline): LNHNV, YYDKDF (reference sequence). Here the CDR3 reads CATSRGRDRVSGDTIYF. The CDR3, as DNA: TGTGCCACCAGCAGGGGCCGGGACAGGGTCTCTGGAGACACCATATATTTT.

V gene TRBV19 combines with J gene TRBJ2-2; a possible D gene is TRBD2 (6 bases). Looked up from germline, CDR1 is LNHDA and CDR2 is SQIVND (reference sequence). Trimming took off 3 bases at V and 7 bases at J, with 15 bases between the two ends. This CDR3 region has 15 residues. CDR3 residues: CASSMRGIGGGELFF. The CDR3 DNA reads as TGTGCCAGTAGTATGCGGGGAATCGGAGGCGGGGAGCTGTTTTTT. Using reference TRBV19 and TRBJ2-2 for the parts outside the CDR3, the full variable domain is DGGITQSPKYLFRKEGQNVTLSCEQNLNHDAMYWYRQDPGQGLRLIYYSQIVNDFQKGDIAEGYSVSREKKESFPLTVTSAQKNPTAFYLCASSMRGIGGGELFFGEGSRLTVL.

The chain links TRBV10-3 to TRBJ1-5; tentatively, D is TRBD1 (5 bases). The length of the CDR3 is 16 residues. Germline assignment: CDR1 ENHRY and CDR2 SYGVKD. V lost 0 bases and J 7 bases, leaving 16 bases between the germline ends. The CDR3 reads CAISESIAGDGQPQHF. The CDR3 bases are TGTGCCATCAGTGAGTCAATCGCCGGGGACGGCCAGCCCCAGCATTTT.

The chain combines TRBV7-9 with TRBJ2-5; tentatively, D is TRBD2 (5 bases). Trimming left V 3 bases short and J 2 bases short, with 10 bases between. CDR1 is SEHNR, CDR2 FQNEAQ, per germline (reference sequence). This CDR3 region has 14 residues. CDR3 DNA: TGTGCCAGCAGCTTCCCGAGGGAGCAAGAGACCCAGTACTTC. Protein product: CASSFPREQETQYF.

The genes are TRBV27 and TRBJ2-1; possibly TRBD2 for D (6 bases). With 6 bases removed from V and 3 bases from J, the gap between germline ends came to 18 bases. The CDR3 consists of 16 residues. Germline CDR1 and CDR2: MNHEY and SMNVEV (reference sequence). CDR3 amino acids: CASSHSEGIGYNEQFF. Here the CDR3 DNA reads TGTGCCAGCAGCCATTCGGAGGGTATCGGCTACAATGAGCAGTTCTTC.

CDR3 loop: CASKAATGELFF. Written as DNA, the CDR3 is TGTGCCAGTAAAGCAGCTACCGGGGAGCTGTTTTTT. The genes are TRBV19 and TRBJ2-2; D remains unclear. The CDR3 loop spans 12 amino acids. Deletions cut 7 bases from V and 5 bases from J, with 8 bases between. The germline V gene encodes CDR1 LNHDA and CDR2 SQIVND (reference sequence).